The source of this TCR beta chain is a study of cytomegalovirus exposure and HLA in healthy donors. The study, taken as a whole, reports: HLA allele associations emerged for fewer than 20,000 TCR beta sequences in a later analysis, at 0.05 false discovery rate. A likely sequencing artifact accounted for one observed cluster of highly shared sequence variants. For cytomegalovirus status, the classifier reportedly gave diagnoses with high specificity and sensitivity.

Germline V CDR1 and CDR2: SGHNT, YYREEE (reference sequence). CDR3 length: 16 amino acids. Trimming took 0 bases from V and 2 from J, leaving 15 bases between them. The PCR used 60 Vbeta and 13 Jbeta primers. Generated by immunoSEQ multiplex PCR, the TCRdb table keeps only in-frame clones and is missing some. The sample yields about 120,000 clones, 80% seen once. Turning to this clone: As yet, its antigen is unknown.

The source of this sequence is a female donor in good health and CMV-seropositive. The V and J genes are TRBV5-4 and TRBJ2-7; TRBD1 is a possible D gene (7 bases). Sequenced: PBMCs. In DNA, the CDR3 is TGTGCCAGCAGCTTGGGCGGGACAGCCCTAACCTACGAGCAGTACTTC. Translated, it gives CASSLGGTALTYEQYF.